In this sample, the clone carrying this T cell receptor (beta chain) turned up many times. Its specificity is unknown. This sample was taken from a study of human T cells and chemical hapten exposure. Germline trimming cut 3 bases from V and 5 bases from J; bases unmatched to any gene: 10. The germline CDR1 and CDR2 sequences are ENHRY and SYGVKD. This CDR3 spans 16 amino acids. Per the study methods: TCRs per sample had a median of about 100,000 and ranged from 23,224 to 690,600. MiXCR was run by TCRdb on the RACE reads, yielding one entry per CDR3 protein. What appears here as the V and J calls and clone size reflects TCRdb's work, not the paper's. In the table there are under 95,000 distinct CDR3 sequences, approximately 10% of which are singletons. Study findings and constraints: Sensitizing with DPC caused no change in TCRs above 1 in 1000 frequency.

Time point of the sample: healthy volunteer bleed at 2 weeks. RNA extraction used unfractionated whole blood as the source of total RNA. This chain uses TRBV10-3 with TRBJ2-1, with 7 bases that match TRBD2. Sequencing was performed on whole blood. This receptor was obtained from a female donor in good health. Some clones in this sample may be carry-over from other donors' samples. CDR3 region: CAISDWEGGPDNEQFF. CDR3 nucleotide sequence: TGTGCCATCAGTGACTGGGAGGGAGGGCCTGACAATGAGCAGTTCTTC.